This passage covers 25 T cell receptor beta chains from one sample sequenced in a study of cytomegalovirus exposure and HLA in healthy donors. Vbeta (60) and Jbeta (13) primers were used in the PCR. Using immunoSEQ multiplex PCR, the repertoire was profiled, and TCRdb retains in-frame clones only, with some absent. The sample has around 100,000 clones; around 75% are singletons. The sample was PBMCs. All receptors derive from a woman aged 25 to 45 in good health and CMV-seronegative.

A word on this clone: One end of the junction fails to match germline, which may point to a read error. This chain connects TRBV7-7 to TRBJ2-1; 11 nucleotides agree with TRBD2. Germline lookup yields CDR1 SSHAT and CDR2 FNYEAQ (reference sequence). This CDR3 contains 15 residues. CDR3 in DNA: TGTGCTAGCAGCTATGATAGCGGGGGGGGCAATGAGCAGTTCTTC. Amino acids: CASSYDSGGGNEQFF.

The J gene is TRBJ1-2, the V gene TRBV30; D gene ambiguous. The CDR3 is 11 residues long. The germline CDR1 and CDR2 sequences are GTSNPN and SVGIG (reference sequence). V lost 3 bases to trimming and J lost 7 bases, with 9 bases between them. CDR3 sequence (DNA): TGTGCCTGGAGGTCAGTTGGTGGCTACACCTTC. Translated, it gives CAWRSVGGYTF.

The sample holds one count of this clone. The CDR3 loop is CASSPDRGTERDGYTF. CDR3 in DNA: TGCGCCAGCAGCCCGGACAGGGGGACGGAGAGGGATGGCTACACCTTC. The genes are TRBV5-1 and TRBJ1-2, with 10 bases that match TRBD1. V trimming: 4 bases; J trimming: 6 bases; junction bases outside the gene matches: 12. Germline V gene lookup returns CDR1 SGHRS and CDR2 YFSETQ. The CDR3 is made up of 16 amino acids.

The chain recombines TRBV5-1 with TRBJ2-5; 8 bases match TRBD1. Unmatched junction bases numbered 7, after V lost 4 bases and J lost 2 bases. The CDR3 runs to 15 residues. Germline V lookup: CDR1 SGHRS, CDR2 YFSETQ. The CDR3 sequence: CASSMGQVAQETQYF. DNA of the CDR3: TGCGCCAGCAGCATGGGACAGGTCGCTCAAGAGACCCAGTACTTC.

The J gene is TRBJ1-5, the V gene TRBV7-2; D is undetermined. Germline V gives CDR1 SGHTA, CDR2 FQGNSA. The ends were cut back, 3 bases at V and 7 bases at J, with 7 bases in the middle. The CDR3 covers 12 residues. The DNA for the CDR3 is TGTGCCAGCAGCTTTTACACACAGCCCCAGCATTTT. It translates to CASSFYTQPQHF. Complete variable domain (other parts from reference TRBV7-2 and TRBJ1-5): GAGVSQSPSNKVTEKGKDVELRCDPISGHTALYWYRQSLGQGLEFLIYFQGNSAPDKSGLPSDRFSAERTGGSVSTLTIQRTQQEDSAVYLCASSFYTQPQHFGDGTRLSIL.

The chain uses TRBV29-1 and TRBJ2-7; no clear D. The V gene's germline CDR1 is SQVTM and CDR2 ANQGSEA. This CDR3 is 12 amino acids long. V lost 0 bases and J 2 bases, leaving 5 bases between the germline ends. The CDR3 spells CSVEEGPYEQYF. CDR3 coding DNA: TGCAGCGTTGAAGAGGGCCCCTACGAGCAGTACTTC.

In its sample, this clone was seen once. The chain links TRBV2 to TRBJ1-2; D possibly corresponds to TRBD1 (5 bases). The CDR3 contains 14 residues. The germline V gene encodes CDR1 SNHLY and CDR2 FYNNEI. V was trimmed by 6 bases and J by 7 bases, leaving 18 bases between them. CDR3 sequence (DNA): TGTGCCAGCAGGGACGACAGAGGCGCTGGTGGCTACACCTTC. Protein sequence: CASRDDRGAGGYTF.

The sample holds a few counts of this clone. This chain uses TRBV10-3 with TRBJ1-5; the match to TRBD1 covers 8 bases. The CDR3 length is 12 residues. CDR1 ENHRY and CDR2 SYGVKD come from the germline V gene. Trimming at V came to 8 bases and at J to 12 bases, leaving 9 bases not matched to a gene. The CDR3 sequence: CAIGQGDNIQHF. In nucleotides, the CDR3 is TGTGCCATCGGACAGGGCGATAACATCCAGCATTTT.

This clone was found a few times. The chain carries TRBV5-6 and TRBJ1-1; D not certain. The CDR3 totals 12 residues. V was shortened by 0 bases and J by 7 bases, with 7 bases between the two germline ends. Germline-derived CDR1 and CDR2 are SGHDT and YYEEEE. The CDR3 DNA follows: TGTGCCAGCAGCTTGGCCGGTAATGAAGCTTTCTTT. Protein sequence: CASSLAGNEAFF.

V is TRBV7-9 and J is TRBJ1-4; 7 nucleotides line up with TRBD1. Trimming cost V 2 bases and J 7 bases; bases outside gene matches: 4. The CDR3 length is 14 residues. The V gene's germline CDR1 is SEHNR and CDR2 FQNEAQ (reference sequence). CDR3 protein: CASSLTGVTEKLFF. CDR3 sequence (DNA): TGTGCCAGCAGCTTAACAGGGGTGACTGAAAAACTGTTTTTT. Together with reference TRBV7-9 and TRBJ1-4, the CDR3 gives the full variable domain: DTGVSQNPRHKITKRGQNVTFRCDPISEHNRLYWYRQTLGQGPEFLTYFQNEAQLEKSRLLSDRFSAERPKGSFSTLEIQRTEQGDSAMYLCASSLTGVTEKLFFGSGTQLSVL.

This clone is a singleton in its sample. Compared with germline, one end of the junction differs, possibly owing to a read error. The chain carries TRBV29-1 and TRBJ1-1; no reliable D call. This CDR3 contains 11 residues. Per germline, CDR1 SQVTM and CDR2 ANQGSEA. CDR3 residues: CSVLLESEVFF. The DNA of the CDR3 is TGCAGCGTTCTTTTAGAAAGTGAAGTTTTCTTT.

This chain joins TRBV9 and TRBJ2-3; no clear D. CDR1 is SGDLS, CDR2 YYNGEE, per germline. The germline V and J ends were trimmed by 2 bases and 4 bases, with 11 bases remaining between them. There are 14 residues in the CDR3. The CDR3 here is CASSVLGSADTQYF. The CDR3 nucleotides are TGTGCCAGCAGCGTCTTGGGCTCCGCAGATACGCAGTATTTT.

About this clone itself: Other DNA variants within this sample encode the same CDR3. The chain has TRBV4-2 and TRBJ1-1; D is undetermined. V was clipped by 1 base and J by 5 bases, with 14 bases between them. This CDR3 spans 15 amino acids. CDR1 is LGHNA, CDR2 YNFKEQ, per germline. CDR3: CASSQGGMRRTEAFF. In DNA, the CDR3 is TGTGCCAGCAGCCAAGGCGGGATGAGGCGGACTGAAGCTTTCTTT.

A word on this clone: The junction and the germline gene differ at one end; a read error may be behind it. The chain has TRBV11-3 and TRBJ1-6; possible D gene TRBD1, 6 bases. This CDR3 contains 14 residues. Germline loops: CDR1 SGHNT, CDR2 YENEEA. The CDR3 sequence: CASTLGGHRAPLHF. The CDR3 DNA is TGTGCCAGCACCTTAGGGGGACATCGTGCACCCCTCCACTTT.

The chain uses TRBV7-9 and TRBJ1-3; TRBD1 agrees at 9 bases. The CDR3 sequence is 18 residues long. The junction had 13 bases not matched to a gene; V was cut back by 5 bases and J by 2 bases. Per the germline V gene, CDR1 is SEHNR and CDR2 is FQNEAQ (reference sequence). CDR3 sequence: CASSPPIPRDRAGNTIYF. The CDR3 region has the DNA TGTGCCAGCAGCCCCCCAATCCCCCGGGACAGGGCTGGAAACACCATATATTTT. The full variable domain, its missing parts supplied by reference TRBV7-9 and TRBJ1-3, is DTGVSQNPRHKITKRGQNVTFRCDPISEHNRLYWYRQTLGQGPEFLTYFQNEAQLEKSRLLSDRFSAERPKGSFSTLEIQRTEQGDSAMYLCASSPPIPRDRAGNTIYFGEGSWLTVV.

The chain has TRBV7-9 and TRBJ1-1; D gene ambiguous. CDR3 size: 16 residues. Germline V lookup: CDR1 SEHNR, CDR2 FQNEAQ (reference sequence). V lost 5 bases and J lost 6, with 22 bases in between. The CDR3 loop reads CASSTLTHRGGAEAFF. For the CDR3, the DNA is TGTGCCAGCAGCACACTCACCCACCGGGGTGGCGCTGAAGCTTTCTTT.

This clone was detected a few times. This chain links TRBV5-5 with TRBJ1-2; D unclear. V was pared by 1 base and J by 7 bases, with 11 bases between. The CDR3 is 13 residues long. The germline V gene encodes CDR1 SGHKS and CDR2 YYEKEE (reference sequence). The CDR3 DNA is TGTGCCAGCAGCTTGAGCACAGACGTTGGCTACACCTTC. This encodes CASSLSTDVGYTF.

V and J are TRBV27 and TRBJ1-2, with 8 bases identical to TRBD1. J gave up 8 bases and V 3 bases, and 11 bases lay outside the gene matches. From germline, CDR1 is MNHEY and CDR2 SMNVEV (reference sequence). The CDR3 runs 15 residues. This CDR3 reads CASSFFAGGAQGYTF. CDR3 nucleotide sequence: TGTGCCAGCAGTTTCTTCGCAGGGGGCGCACAGGGCTACACCTTC.

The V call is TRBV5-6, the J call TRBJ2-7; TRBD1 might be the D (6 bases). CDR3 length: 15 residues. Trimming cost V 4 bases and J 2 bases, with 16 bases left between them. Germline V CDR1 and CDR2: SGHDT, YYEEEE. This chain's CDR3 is CASSRTGLRAYEQYF. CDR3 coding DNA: TGTGCCAGCAGCCGAACAGGGTTGAGGGCCTACGAGCAGTACTTC. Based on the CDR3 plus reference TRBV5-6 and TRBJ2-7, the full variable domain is DAGVTQSPTHLIKTRGQQVTLRCSPKSGHDTVSWYQQALGQGPQFIFQYYEEEERQRGNFPDRFSGHQFPNYSSELNVNALLLGDSALYLCASSRTGLRAYEQYFGPGTRLTVT.

The CDR3 DNA is TGCAGCGCCCTCGGACAGGGCGGGGAAGCTTTCTTT. This translates into CSALGQGGEAFF. The chain couples TRBV29-1 to TRBJ1-1, with 8 bases identical to TRBD1. Trimming cost V 7 bases and J 8 bases; bases outside gene matches: 9. The germline gives CDR1 SQVTM, CDR2 ANQGSEA. This CDR3 has 12 amino acids.

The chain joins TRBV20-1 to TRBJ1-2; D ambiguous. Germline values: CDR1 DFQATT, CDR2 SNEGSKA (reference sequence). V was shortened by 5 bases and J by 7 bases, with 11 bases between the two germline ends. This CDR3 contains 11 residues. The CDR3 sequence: CSAPRQSGYTF. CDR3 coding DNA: TGCAGTGCTCCGAGACAATCTGGCTACACCTTC.

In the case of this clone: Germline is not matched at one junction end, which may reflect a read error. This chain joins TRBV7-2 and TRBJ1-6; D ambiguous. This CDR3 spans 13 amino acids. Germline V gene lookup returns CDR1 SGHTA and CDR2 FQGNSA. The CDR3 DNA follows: TGTGCCGGCAGCCGTATTTCTAATTCACCCCTCCACTTT. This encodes CAGSRISNSPLHF. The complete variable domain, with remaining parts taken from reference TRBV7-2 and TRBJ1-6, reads GAGVSQSPSNKVTEKGKDVELRCDPISGHTALYWYRQSLGQGLEFLIYFQGNSAPDKSGLPSDRFSAERTGGSVSTLTIQRTQQEDSAVYLCAGSRISNSPLHFGNGTRLTVT.

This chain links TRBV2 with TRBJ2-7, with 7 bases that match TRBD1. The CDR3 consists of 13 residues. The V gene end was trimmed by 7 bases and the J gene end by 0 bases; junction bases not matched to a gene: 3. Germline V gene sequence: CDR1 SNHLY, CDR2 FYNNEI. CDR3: CASKRDSSYEQYF. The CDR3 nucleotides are TGTGCCAGCAAGAGGGACAGCTCCTACGAGCAGTACTTC.

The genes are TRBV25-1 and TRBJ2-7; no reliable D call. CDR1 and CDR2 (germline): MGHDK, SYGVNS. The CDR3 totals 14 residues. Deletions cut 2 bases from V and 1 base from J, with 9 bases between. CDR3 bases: TGTGCCAGCAGTGAACTAGGCGAGTCCTACGAGCAGTACTTC. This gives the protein CASSELGESYEQYF.

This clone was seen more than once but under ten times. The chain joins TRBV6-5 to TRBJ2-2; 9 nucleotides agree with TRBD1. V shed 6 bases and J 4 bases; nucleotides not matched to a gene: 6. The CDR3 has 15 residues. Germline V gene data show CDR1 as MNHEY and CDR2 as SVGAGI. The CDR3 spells CASSNRGRSTGELFF. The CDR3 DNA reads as TGTGCCAGCAGCAACAGGGGGCGAAGCACCGGGGAGCTGTTTTTT.